This T cell receptor beta chain comes out of a study of cytomegalovirus exposure and HLA in healthy donors. Study results and limitations: Sequencing likely caused a cluster of highly shared sequence variants. Excluded: some indistinguishable V segments such as TRBV6-2 and TRBV6-3. The study listed approximately 160 cytomegalovirus-associated TCR beta chains.

CDR1 and CDR2 (germline): SNHLY, FYNNEI. With 4 bases removed from V and 6 bases from J, the gap between germline ends came to 13 bases. The CDR3 covers 13 residues. Of note for this clone: Its antigen is unknown.

60 Vbeta and 13 Jbeta primers were used in PCR. Only in-frame clones appear in the TCRdb table, and some are missing; sequencing was by immunoSEQ multiplex PCR. This table holds 200,000 to 250,000 clones, under 80% found once. What was sequenced was PBMCs. The chain combines TRBV2 with TRBJ2-7, with D maybe TRBD1 (6 bases). The sequence derives from a woman aged 25 to 39 in good health and CMV-seronegative. In nucleotides, the CDR3 is TGTGCCAGCAGTGGGGACGGACAGTCCGAGCAGTACTTC. It encodes CASSGDGQSEQYF.